This T cell receptor (beta chain) was sequenced in a study of blood T cell repertoires in COVID-19. Assay used: immunoSEQ multiplex PCR; TCRdb lists only in-frame clones, some missing. The sample has 200,000 to 250,000 clones; approximately 81% are singletons. This TCR came from a woman of 80 years or more with acute or convalescent COVID-19. Specimen: peripheral blood.

CDR3 DNA: TGTGCCAGCAGTCCCTCCCGGGCAGGGAACTATGGCTACACCTTC. Amino acids: CASSPSRAGNYGYTF. The rearrangement joins TRBV6-2 or TRBV6-3 to TRBJ1-2, with D possibly matching TRBD1 (5 bases). V was trimmed by 5 bases and J by 2 bases, leaving 15 bases between them. Per germline, CDR1 MNHEY and CDR2 SVGEGT. The CDR3 runs 15 residues.